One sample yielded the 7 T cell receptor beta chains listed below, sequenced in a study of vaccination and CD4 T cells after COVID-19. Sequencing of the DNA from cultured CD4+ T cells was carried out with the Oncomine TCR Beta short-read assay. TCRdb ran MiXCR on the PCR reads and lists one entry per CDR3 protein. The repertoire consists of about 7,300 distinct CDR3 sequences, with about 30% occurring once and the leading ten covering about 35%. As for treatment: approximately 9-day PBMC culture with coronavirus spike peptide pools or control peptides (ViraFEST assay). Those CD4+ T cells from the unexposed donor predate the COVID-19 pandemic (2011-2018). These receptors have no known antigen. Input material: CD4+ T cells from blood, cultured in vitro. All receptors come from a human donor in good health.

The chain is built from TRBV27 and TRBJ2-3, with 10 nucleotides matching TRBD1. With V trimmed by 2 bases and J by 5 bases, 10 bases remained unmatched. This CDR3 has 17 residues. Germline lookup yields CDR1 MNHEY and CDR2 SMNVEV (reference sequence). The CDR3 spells CASSLLIRDRGKDTQYF. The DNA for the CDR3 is TGTGCCAGCAGTTTACTAATCCGGGACAGGGGAAAAGATACGCAGTATTTT.

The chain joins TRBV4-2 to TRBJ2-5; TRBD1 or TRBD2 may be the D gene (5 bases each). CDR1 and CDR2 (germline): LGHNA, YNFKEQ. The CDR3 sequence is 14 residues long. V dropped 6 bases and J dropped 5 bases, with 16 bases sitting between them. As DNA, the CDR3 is TGTGCCAGCAGAGGGTTAGGAGAGGGGGAGACCCAGTACTTC. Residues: CASRGLGEGETQYF.

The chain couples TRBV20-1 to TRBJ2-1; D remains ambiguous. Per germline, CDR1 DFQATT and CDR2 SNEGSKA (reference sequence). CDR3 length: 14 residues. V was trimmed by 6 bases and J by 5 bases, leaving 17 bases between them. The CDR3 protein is CSATYGGVNNEQFF. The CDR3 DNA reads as TGCAGTGCAACCTACGGTGGGGTAAACAATGAGCAGTTCTTC.

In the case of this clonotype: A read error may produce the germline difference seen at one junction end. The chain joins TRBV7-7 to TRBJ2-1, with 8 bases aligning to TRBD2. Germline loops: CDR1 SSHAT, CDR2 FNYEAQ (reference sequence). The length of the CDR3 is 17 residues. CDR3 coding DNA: TGTGCTAGCAGCTTACTTGGAGCGGGGGCCGGTTTAGATGAGCAGTTCTTC. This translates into CASSLLGAGAGLDEQFF. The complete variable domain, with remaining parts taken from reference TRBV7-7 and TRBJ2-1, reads GAGVSQSPRYKVTKRGQDVTLRCDPISSHATLYWYQQALGQGPEFLTYFNYEAQPDKSGLPSDRFSAERPEGSISTLTIQRTEQRDSAMYRCASSLLGAGAGLDEQFFGPGTRLTVL.

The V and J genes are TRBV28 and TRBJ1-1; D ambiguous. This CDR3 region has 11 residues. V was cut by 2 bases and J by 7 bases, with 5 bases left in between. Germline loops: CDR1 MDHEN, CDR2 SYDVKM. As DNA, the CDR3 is TGTGCCAGCAGTTTAGGGTATGAAGCTTTCTTT. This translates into CASSLGYEAFF.

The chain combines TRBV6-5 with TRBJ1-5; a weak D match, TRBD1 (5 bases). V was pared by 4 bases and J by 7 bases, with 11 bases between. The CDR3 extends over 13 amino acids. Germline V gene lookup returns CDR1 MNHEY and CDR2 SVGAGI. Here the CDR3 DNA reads TGTGCCAGCAGTTTAGGGGAGGAACAGCCCCAGCATTTT. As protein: CASSLGEEQPQHF.

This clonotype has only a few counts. The chain's CDR3 is CASSPRRRDNSPLHF. In DNA, the CDR3 is TGTGCCAGCAGCCCTAGGAGGCGGGACAATTCACCCCTCCACTTT. The rearrangement joins TRBV7-8 to TRBJ1-6; tentatively, D is TRBD1 (5 bases). Trimming pared 5 bases from V and 7 bases from J, leaving 15 bases between. The CDR3 has 15 amino acids. Germline V gives CDR1 SGHVS, CDR2 FQNEAQ.